Listed below are T cell receptor beta chains from one sample, sequenced in a study of cytomegalovirus exposure and HLA in healthy donors. Method: immunoSEQ multiplex PCR; TCRdb's copy keeps in-frame clones and lacks some. The sample has about 160,000 clones, and its top ten clones hold 2.1%. The source material was PBMCs. The receptors were sampled from a man aged 25-45 years in good health and CMV-seronegative. CDR3s include the opening cysteine and the closing phenylalanine or tryptophan.

14 TRBJ2-5 TRBV2 CASSEEQGGETQYF
11 TRBJ2-3 TRBV4-2 CASSGENTQYF
13 TRBJ2-7 TRBV10-2 CASRGQGAYEQYF
18 TRBJ2-6 TRBV5-1 CASSLLPGRGTGANVLTF
16 TRBJ1-5 TRBV4-1 CASSQATGPPSQPQHF
13 TRBJ2-1 TRBV29-1 CSFSGTSGGAGFF
15 TRBJ2-7 TRBV18 CASSPGTGGYYEQYF
15 TRBJ1-3 TRBV5-1 CASSLAGDSGNTIYF
11 TRBJ2-2 TRBV10-3 CAIGRGGELFF
15 TRBJ2-3 TRBV5-4 CASSLDSGRTDTQYF
14 TRBJ2-5 TRBV2 CASSGGTDQETQYF
15 TRBJ2-1 TRBV28 CASRSFWAPRDEQFF
14 NA TRBV10-1 CASSFGGKDYEQYF
16 TRBJ2-6 TRBV7-2 CASSLDRSSGANVLTF
14 TRBJ1-2 TRBV5-1 CASSLGQGAVGYTF
12 NA TRBV29-1 CSVTSGRDEQYF
15 TRBJ2-3 TRBV9 CASARLSGSTDTQYF
16 TRBJ2-1 TRBV4-1 CASSLTPTSGNNEQFF
17 TRBJ2-2 TRBV4-3 CASSQDPGWSYTGELFF
14 TRBJ2-2 TRBV29-1 CSVRASASTGELFF
15 TRBJ2-7 TRBV11-2 CASSMGLAGGHEQYF
11 TRBJ1-2 TRBV6-5 CASTGGYGYTF
17 TRBJ2-2 TRBV5-6 CASSDPGQGINTGELFF
18 TRBJ2-7 TRBV7-9 CASSSGTQSGRLLYEQYF
13 TRBJ2-5 TRBV5-1 CASSLVPGETQYF
14 TRBJ1-1 TRBV30 CAWSVGTGYTEAFF
16 TRBJ1-5 TRBV7-2 CASSPRDRLGEQPQHF
12 TRBJ2-3 TRBV7-9 CASSHFTDTQYF
13 TRBJ1-1 TRBV10-1 CASSGGVSTEAFF
15 TRBJ2-1 TRBV29-1 CSAKWAGRGGGEQFF
16 TRBJ1-3 TRBV11-2 CASSPLGAHSGNTIYF
17 TRBJ2-3 TRBV4-2 CASSQGNGGASTDTQYF